Following are 18 T cell receptor beta chains from one sample sequenced in a study of cytomegalovirus exposure and HLA in healthy donors. PCR used 60 Vbeta primers and 13 Jbeta primers. TCRdb keeps only in-frame clones here, not all; method: immunoSEQ multiplex PCR. The table includes 200,000 to 250,000 clones, roughly four fifths detected once. The sequenced sample consisted of PBMCs. The receptors come from a girl between 5 and 17 years old in good health and CMV-seronegative.

The rearrangement links TRBV6-1 to TRBJ2-2; the D gene is possibly TRBD2 (6 bases). CDR1 MNHNS and CDR2 SASEGT come from the germline V gene. V lost 6 bases to trimming and J lost 0 bases, with 11 bases between them. The CDR3 is made up of 15 amino acids. The DNA of the CDR3 is TGTGCCAGCAGAGGCGGGACCGCGAACACCGGGGAGCTGTTTTTT. It is translated as CASRGGTANTGELFF.

This chain uses TRBV7-2 with TRBJ2-5, with D possibly matching TRBD1 (5 bases). Trimming removed 1 base at V and 4 bases at J, with 13 bases between. CDR1 SGHTA and CDR2 FQGNSA come from the germline V gene. CDR3 length: 15 residues. The CDR3 here is CASSLVHRRGETQYF. In nucleotides, the CDR3 is TGTGCCAGCAGCTTAGTGCACAGGAGAGGAGAGACCCAGTACTTC.

The chain carries TRBV6-5 and TRBJ2-6; D is possibly TRBD1 (5 bases). The V gene's germline CDR1 is MNHEY and CDR2 SVGAGI. V was trimmed by 0 bases and J by 0 bases, leaving 6 bases between them. The CDR3 covers 16 residues. The CDR3 loop reads CASSYSTDSGANVLTF. Written as DNA, the CDR3 is TGTGCCAGCAGTTACTCGACAGACTCTGGGGCCAACGTCCTGACTTTC.

The chain carries TRBV9 and TRBJ2-7, with TRBD1 matching over 7 bases. Germline CDR1 reads SGDLS; CDR2 reads YYNGEE. The CDR3 contains 13 residues. The ends lost 3 bases at V and 6 bases at J; junction bases unmatched: 6. DNA for the CDR3: TGTGCCAGCAGCGCCTACAGGGGCAGCGAGCAGTACTTC. This sequence encodes CASSAYRGSEQYF.

The chain carries TRBV30 and TRBJ2-5; D remains ambiguous. The CDR3 sequence is 14 residues long. Trimming removed 4 bases from V and 2 bases from J, with 14 bases in between. From germline, CDR1 is GTSNPN and CDR2 SVGIG (reference sequence). This CDR3 reads CAWMGRSRQETQYF. The CDR3 DNA reads TGTGCCTGGATGGGCAGGTCAAGGCAAGAGACCCAGTACTTC.

A single count supports this clone. This chain connects TRBV5-1 to TRBJ2-1, with 15 bases aligning to TRBD2. The CDR3 totals 17 residues. Germline values: CDR1 SGHRS, CDR2 YFSETQ. Trimming cost V 0 bases and J 5 bases; bases outside gene matches: 3. CDR3 sequence (DNA): TGCGCCAGCAGCTTGGGGGGACTAGCGGGAGGACACAATGAGCAGTTCTTC. Residues: CASSLGGLAGGHNEQFF.

The V call is TRBV30, the J call TRBJ1-1, with D possibly TRBD1 on 5 matching bases. Germline V gene lookup returns CDR1 GTSNPN and CDR2 SVGIG (reference sequence). V shed 8 bases and J shed 1 base, with 8 bases lying between them. The CDR3 runs to 11 residues. Written as DNA, the CDR3 is TGTGCCGGGGGGAGGAACACTGAAGCTTTCTTT. Encoded protein: CAGGRNTEAFF.

V usage is TRBV5-4 and J usage is TRBJ2-1, with TRBD2 identical over 7 bases. CDR1 is SGHNT and CDR2 is YYREEE in the germline V gene (reference sequence). The CDR3 is 16 residues long. V shed 6 bases, J shed 3 bases, and the junction held 12 bases outside the gene matches. CDR3 DNA: TGTGCCAGCACCCCGATGGTGGCGGGAGACTACAATGAGCAGTTCTTC. The encoded protein is CASTPMVAGDYNEQFF.

This clone was seen a handful of times. V and J are TRBV6-1 and TRBJ1-4; TRBD1 might be the D (6 bases). Germline CDR1 and CDR2: MNHNS and SASEGT. The ends were cut back, 4 bases at V and 7 bases at J, with 13 bases in the middle. The CDR3 has 14 residues. Here the CDR3 DNA reads TGTGCCAGCAGTGCCAGGGGTTGGACTGAAAAACTGTTTTTT. Protein sequence: CASSARGWTEKLFF.

The V gene is TRBV4-2, the J gene TRBJ2-3; weak D call: TRBD2 (6 bases). Germline CDR1 LGHNA, CDR2 YNFKEQ. This CDR3 is 19 amino acids long. V was pared by 2 bases and J by 6 bases, with 27 bases between. CDR3 coding DNA: TGTGCCAGCAGCCAAAAGGGATGGGCGGCTAGCGAGACGTGGGATACGCAGTATTTT. Its translation is CASSQKGWAASETWDTQYF.

The chain employs TRBV11-1 and TRBJ2-1; 11 bases are a match to TRBD1. The CDR3 extends over 14 amino acids. Per the germline V gene, CDR1 is SGHAT and CDR2 is FQDESV (reference sequence). V gave up 4 bases and J gave up 7 bases; unmatched junction bases: 3. CDR3 protein: CASSSRDRGNEQFF. The CDR3 bases are TGTGCCAGCAGCTCACGGGACAGGGGGAATGAGCAGTTCTTC.

This clone came up once. CDR3 region: CASSPQGSSYNEQFF. Written as DNA, the CDR3 is TGTGCCAGCAGCCCACAGGGATCGTCCTACAATGAGCAGTTCTTC. The chain recombines TRBV28 with TRBJ2-1; TRBD1 might be the D (6 bases). From germline, CDR1 is MDHEN and CDR2 SYDVKM. V shed 6 bases and J shed 1 base, with 13 bases lying between them. There are 15 residues in the CDR3.

This chain joins TRBV19 and TRBJ2-7; D may be TRBD2 (6 bases). The V and J ends lost 4 bases and 2 bases respectively, with 12 bases between them. The CDR3 covers 14 residues. Looked up from germline, CDR1 is LNHDA and CDR2 is SQIVND (reference sequence). The CDR3 DNA reads as TGTGCCAGTAGTACCTTCGGGGGACCCTACGAGCAGTACTTC. It encodes CASSTFGGPYEQYF.

J is TRBJ1-1 and V is TRBV7-9; 9 bases agree with TRBD1. With V trimmed by 5 bases and J by 6 bases, 10 bases remained unmatched. The CDR3 covers 15 residues. Germline CDR1 is SEHNR and CDR2 is FQNEAQ (reference sequence). CDR3 in amino acids: CASSLGDREYAEAFF. DNA for the CDR3: TGTGCCAGCAGCCTAGGGGACAGGGAATATGCTGAAGCTTTCTTT.

The rearrangement links TRBV7-8 to TRBJ1-1; D gene ambiguous. The CDR3 length is 12 residues. The V and J ends lost 1 base and 6 bases respectively, with 6 bases between them. Looked up from germline, CDR1 is SGHVS and CDR2 is FQNEAQ. The CDR3 reads CASSLGGSEAFF. CDR3 sequence (DNA): TGTGCCAGCAGCTTAGGAGGTTCTGAAGCTTTCTTT.

The chain combines TRBV7-2 with TRBJ2-3; perhaps TRBD2 as D (5 bases). The CDR3 runs 15 residues. Trimming took 5 bases from V and 0 from J, leaving 12 bases between them. Germline-derived CDR1 and CDR2 are SGHTA and FQGNSA. The CDR3 region is CASSPRTGSTDTQYF. In DNA, the CDR3 is TGTGCCAGCAGCCCCCGGACGGGAAGCACAGATACGCAGTATTTT.

This sequence joins TRBV6-5 and TRBJ2-5, with D perhaps TRBD2 (6 bases). The V gene lost 6 bases and the J gene lost 4 bases, with 6 bases spanning the gap. CDR1 is MNHEY, CDR2 SVGAGI, per germline. The CDR3 has 11 residues. The CDR3 loop reads CASRGGETQYF. The CDR3 DNA reads TGTGCCAGCAGGGGGGGAGAGACCCAGTACTTC.

This clone was seen a single time. The chain employs TRBV15 and TRBJ2-1, with D possibly TRBD2 on 7 matching bases. CDR1 LNHNV and CDR2 YYDKDF come from the germline V gene (reference sequence). Deletions cut 3 bases from V and 1 base from J, with 13 bases between. There are 16 residues in the CDR3. This CDR3 reads CATSRGGAESYNEQFF. CDR3 DNA: TGTGCCACCAGCAGGGGGGGGGCTGAATCCTACAATGAGCAGTTCTTC.